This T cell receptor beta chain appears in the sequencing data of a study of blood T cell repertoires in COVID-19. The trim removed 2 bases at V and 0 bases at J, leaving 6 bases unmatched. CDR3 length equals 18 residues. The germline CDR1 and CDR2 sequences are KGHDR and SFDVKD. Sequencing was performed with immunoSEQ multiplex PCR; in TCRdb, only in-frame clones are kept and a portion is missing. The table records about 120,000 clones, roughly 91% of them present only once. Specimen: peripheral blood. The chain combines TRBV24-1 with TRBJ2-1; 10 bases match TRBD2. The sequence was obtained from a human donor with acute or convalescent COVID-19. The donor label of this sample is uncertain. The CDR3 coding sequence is TGTGCCACCAGTGATTCCCTAGCGGGAGCTAACTCCTACAATGAGCAGTTCTTC. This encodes CATSDSLAGANSYNEQFF.